These 27 T cell receptor beta chains share one sample of origin, sequenced in a study of T cell repertoires in aging, cancer and after chemotherapy. TCR beta rearrangements were amplified from peripheral blood genomic DNA. TRB rearrangements spanning V, D and J were amplified using mixed TRB-A/B primers. TCRdb used MiXCR to reprocess the multiplex PCR reads, holding one entry per CDR3 protein. The table has some 9,600 distinct CDR3 sequences, around 38% seen once. Material for sequencing was blood. These receptors originate from a human donor in good health.

The chain carries TRBV6-1 and TRBJ1-2; no clear D. The CDR3 is 16 residues long. V lost 1 base to trimming and J lost 4 bases, with 16 bases between them. The germline V gene encodes CDR1 MNHNS and CDR2 SASEGT. The CDR3 DNA is TGTGCCAGCAGTGAAGGATTCGAGAGGGCGGGCTATGGCTACACCTTC. Protein product: CASSEGFERAGYGYTF.

This clonotype has just a few counts. The CDR3 loop reads CASSPEAWGAYGYTF. DNA of the CDR3: TGTGCCAGTAGCCCCGAGGCCTGGGGGGCCTATGGCTACACCTTC. The rearrangement links TRBV19 to TRBJ1-2, with D tentatively TRBD1 (6 bases). Trimming took off 6 bases at V and 4 bases at J, with 18 bases between the two ends. Germline lookup yields CDR1 LNHDA and CDR2 SQIVND (reference sequence). The CDR3 totals 15 residues.

The chain carries TRBV20-1 and TRBJ2-7, with 11 bases lining up with TRBD2. The CDR3 is 14 amino acids. After removal of 2 bases from V and 3 bases from J, the junction contained 3 bases not matched to a gene. CDR1 is DFQATT, CDR2 SNEGSKA, per germline (reference sequence). The CDR3 sequence: CSARLAGGNYEQYF. CDR3 DNA sequence: TGCAGTGCTAGACTAGCGGGGGGCAACTACGAGCAGTACTTC.

V is TRBV30 and J is TRBJ1-5, with D tentatively TRBD1 (5 bases). The V gene's germline CDR1 is GTSNPN and CDR2 SVGIG (reference sequence). This CDR3 has 13 residues. Trimming removed 2 bases from V and 7 bases from J, with 12 bases in between. The CDR3 DNA sequence: TGTGCCTGGAGTCGATTTAGGGACCAGCCCCAGCATTTT. Protein product: CAWSRFRDQPQHF.

V is TRBV5-6 and J is TRBJ2-3; D remains ambiguous. Germline-derived CDR1 and CDR2 are SGHDT and YYEEEE. This CDR3 comprises 11 residues. The V end lost 7 bases, the J end lost 6 bases, and 9 bases lay between the germline ends. The CDR3 spells CASGWSDTQYF. The CDR3 DNA reads TGTGCCAGCGGGTGGTCCGATACGCAGTATTTT. The full variable domain, completed using reference TRBV5-6 and TRBJ2-3, is DAGVTQSPTHLIKTRGQQVTLRCSPKSGHDTVSWYQQALGQGPQFIFQYYEEEERQRGNFPDRFSGHQFPNYSSELNVNALLLGDSALYLCASGWSDTQYFGPGTRLTVL.

This clonotype has only a few counts. This sequence joins TRBV28 and TRBJ1-1, with a possible D match to TRBD1 (5 bases). Trimming cost V 1 base and J 4 bases, with 10 bases left between them. CDR1 and CDR2 (germline): MDHEN, SYDVKM. The CDR3 contains 14 residues. CDR3 sequence: CASSLYGGGTEAFF. CDR3 coding DNA: TGTGCCAGCAGTTTATACGGGGGTGGCACTGAAGCTTTCTTT.

This clonotype was picked up a small number of times. The chain has TRBV6-1 and TRBJ2-5, with 8 nucleotides matching TRBD1. The CDR3 consists of 15 residues. The V gene end was trimmed by 0 bases and the J gene end by 5 bases; junction bases not matched to a gene: 5. The germline V gene has CDR1 MNHNS and CDR2 SASEGT. In DNA form, the CDR3 reads TGTGCCAGCAGTGAAGCAGCAGGGGGCGTGGAGACCCAGTACTTC. This gives the protein CASSEAAGGVETQYF.

Here the CDR3 DNA reads TGTGCCAGCAGTCGGATCTTCTTGGACCAAAACATTCAGTACTTC. It encodes CASSRIFLDQNIQYF. The chain recombines TRBV12-3 or TRBV12-4 with TRBJ2-4; D is uncertain. Trimming shortened V by 5 bases and J by 5 bases, and 16 bases separated the two germline ends. CDR3 length: 15 residues.

The genes are TRBV12-3 or TRBV12-4 and TRBJ2-2; the match to TRBD2 covers 9 bases. The CDR3 runs 22 residues. V was clipped by 6 bases and J by 1 base; unmatched bases: 24. CDR3 region: CASSPYPLAGDALGLNTGELFF. The CDR3 DNA reads TGTGCCAGCAGCCCTTACCCACTAGCGGGCGACGCCTTGGGGTTGAACACCGGGGAGCTGTTTTTT.

The sample holds a few counts of this clonotype. The junction departs from germline at one end; a sequencing error may be responsible. The V gene is TRBV19, the J gene TRBJ1-2; 7 nucleotides line up with TRBD1. The germline V gene has CDR1 LNHDA and CDR2 SQIVND (reference sequence). The CDR3 is 13 residues long. This chain's CDR3 is CASSLDRAPGYTF. CDR3 nucleotides: TGTGCCAGTAGTCTAGACAGGGCTCCTGGCTACACCTTC.

CDR3 protein: CASSLRGDRGPSANSPLHF. The DNA of the CDR3 is TGTGCCAGCAGCTTACGGGGAGACAGGGGGCCGTCGGCCAATTCACCCCTCCACTTT. The rearrangement links TRBV7-6 to TRBJ1-6; TRBD1 matches at 10 bases. Germline CDR1 and CDR2: SGHVS and FNYEAQ. V lost 2 bases and J lost 7; bases outside the gene matches: 14. This CDR3 contains 19 residues.

This clonotype showed up just a few times. This rearrangement joins TRBV18 to TRBJ1-4; 7 nucleotides agree with TRBD1. The CDR3 covers 17 residues. The germline CDR1 and CDR2 sequences are KGHSH and LQKENI. With V trimmed by 3 bases and J by 4 bases, 11 bases remained unmatched. The CDR3 DNA follows: TGTGCCAGCTCACCTACAACAGCAGGGGGTGGTAATGAAAAACTGTTTTTT. Amino acid sequence: CASSPTTAGGGNEKLFF.

On this clonotype: The CDR3 does not end in the conserved phenylalanine or tryptophan, so this is likely a read error. V and J are TRBV5-6 and TRBJ1-2; a weak D match, TRBD1 (5 bases). The CDR3 covers 17 residues. Per germline, CDR1 SGHDT and CDR2 YYEEEE. The V end lost 0 bases, the J end lost 3 bases, and 18 bases lay between the germline ends. The CDR3: CASSLAVIRAGHYGYTI. The DNA of the CDR3 is TGTGCCAGCAGCTTGGCCGTAATTCGGGCAGGGCACTATGGCTACACCATC.

The CDR3 DNA reads as TGCAGTGCTAGGGTTAGCGGGGGGACCACAGATACGCAGTATTTT. Its protein product is CSARVSGGTTDTQYF. The chain employs TRBV20-1 and TRBJ2-3; TRBD2 agrees at 10 bases. CDR3 length equals 15 residues. J lost 2 bases, V lost 3 bases, and 5 bases had no gene match. Germline V CDR1 and CDR2: DFQATT, SNEGSKA (reference sequence).

This clonotype showed up just a few times. The chain carries TRBV6-5 and TRBJ2-6; unclear D gene. The CDR3 sequence is 16 residues long. Germline V gives CDR1 MNHEY, CDR2 SVGAGI. Trimming stripped 6 bases from V and 2 bases from J, with 14 bases between. The CDR3 sequence: CASRPLDMAGANVLTF. In DNA form, the CDR3 reads TGTGCCAGCAGGCCCCTCGACATGGCTGGGGCCAACGTCCTGACTTTC.

V and J are TRBV6-5 and TRBJ1-5; the D is unclear. CDR1 and CDR2 from the germline V gene are MNHEY and SVGAGI. V lost 6 bases and J lost 4, with 13 bases in between. The CDR3 length is 14 residues. The CDR3 loop is CASSETHLNQPQHF. In nucleotides, the CDR3 is TGTGCCAGCAGCGAAACCCACCTAAATCAGCCCCAGCATTTT.

The chain couples TRBV6-1 to TRBJ2-7, with 9 nucleotides matching TRBD1. Germline CDR1 and CDR2: MNHNS and SASEGT. Losses at the gene ends were 6 bases for V and 7 bases for J; bases not matched to a gene: 10. This CDR3 is built from 14 residues. The CDR3 loop reads CASRDRGKTGEQYF. In nucleotides, the CDR3 is TGTGCCAGCAGGGACAGGGGAAAAACGGGAGAGCAGTACTTC.

V usage is TRBV6-5 and J usage is TRBJ2-5, with TRBD1 as a possible D gene (6 bases). There are 14 residues in the CDR3. The germline gives CDR1 MNHEY, CDR2 SVGAGI. Trimming removed 2 bases at V and 2 bases at J, with 9 bases between. CDR3 protein: CASSYDRKQETQYF. CDR3 in DNA: TGTGCCAGCAGTTACGACAGGAAACAAGAGACCCAGTACTTC.

This clonotype occurred a few times. CDR3 protein: CASSPAHSNQPQHF. CDR3 sequence (DNA): TGCGCCAGCAGCCCGGCGCATAGCAATCAGCCCCAGCATTTT. V is TRBV4-1 and J is TRBJ1-5; D not resolved. The germline V and J ends were trimmed by 4 bases and 0 bases, with 7 bases remaining between them. Germline V gives CDR1 MGHRA, CDR2 YSYEKL. There are 14 residues in the CDR3.

The chain couples TRBV20-1 to TRBJ2-4; 9 bases line up with TRBD1. V was pared by 0 bases and J by 5 bases, with 8 bases of the junction left unmatched. Germline values: CDR1 DFQATT, CDR2 SNEGSKA (reference sequence). The CDR3 consists of 16 residues. The DNA for the CDR3 is TGCAGTGCTAGAGAGACGGGACAGGGTGGCCAAAACATTCAGTACTTC. Its translation: CSARETGQGGQNIQYF.

The J gene is TRBJ1-6, the V gene TRBV11-1; D gene ambiguous. CDR1 and CDR2 (germline): SGHAT, FQDESV (reference sequence). The CDR3 length is 13 residues. V was shortened by 5 bases and J by 9 bases, with 11 bases between the two germline ends. CDR3 sequence: CASSVGGVSPLHF. CDR3 DNA sequence: TGTGCCAGCAGCGTAGGTGGCGTTTCACCCCTCCACTTT.

This sequence joins TRBV7-2 and TRBJ2-3, with D tentatively TRBD1 (5 bases). The CDR3 has 14 residues. Germline V lookup: CDR1 SGHTA, CDR2 FQGNSA. Trimming pared 1 base from V and 2 bases from J, leaving 7 bases between. For the CDR3, the DNA is TGTGCCAGCAGCTTAGGACAGATCACAGATACGCAGTATTTT. Protein: CASSLGQITDTQYF.

This clonotype was counted between two and nine times. The chain uses TRBV5-1 and TRBJ2-2; tentatively, D is TRBD1 or TRBD2 (6 bases each). CDR1 and CDR2 from the germline V gene are SGHRS and YFSETQ. The CDR3 has 17 amino acids. Trimming took off 1 base at V and 5 bases at J, with 18 bases between the two ends. The CDR3 sequence is CASSLMGGLGTTGELFF. In DNA, the CDR3 is TGCGCCAGCAGCTTGATGGGGGGCCTTGGGACTACCGGGGAGCTGTTTTTT.

This clonotype showed up just a few times. The chain couples TRBV27 to TRBJ1-2; D gene ambiguous. V was clipped by 3 bases and J by 5 bases, with 7 bases between them. In germline, CDR1 is MNHEY, CDR2 SMNVEV (reference sequence). The CDR3 is 12 residues long. Written as DNA, the CDR3 is TGTGCCAGCAGTTTCACGGGATATGGCTACACCTTC. As protein: CASSFTGYGYTF.

V and J are TRBV4-1 and TRBJ1-4; D gene uncertain. V lost 0 bases and J 7 bases, leaving 15 bases between the germline ends. This CDR3 is built from 16 residues. In germline, CDR1 is MGHRA, CDR2 YSYEKL. In DNA form, the CDR3 reads TGCGCCAGCAGCCAAGATCATCGGGTTAAGGCTGAAAAACTGTTTTTT. Translation: CASSQDHRVKAEKLFF.

V is TRBV11-2 and J is TRBJ1-2, with no clear D. The CDR3 sequence is 16 residues long. Germline CDR1 SGHAT, CDR2 FQNNGV. V dropped 5 bases and J dropped 4 bases, with 20 bases sitting between them. The CDR3 reads CASSPSQAPGRYGYTF. In DNA form, the CDR3 reads TGTGCCAGCAGCCCCAGTCAGGCCCCGGGCCGCTATGGCTACACCTTC.

In its sample, this clonotype was seen a few times. V and J are TRBV7-9 and TRBJ2-5, with D unresolved. V was clipped by 5 bases and J by 7 bases, with 14 bases between them. Germline V CDR1 and CDR2: SEHNR, FQNEAQ (reference sequence). This CDR3 is built from 13 residues. The CDR3 here is CASSQNYGVTQYF. CDR3 DNA: TGTGCCAGCAGCCAGAACTACGGAGTGACCCAGTACTTC.